This is a list of T cell receptor beta chains from one sample in a study of PD-L1 blockade in urothelial cancer. Only in-frame clones appear in the TCRdb table, and some are missing; sequencing was by immunoSEQ multiplex PCR. In the table there are under 85,000 clones, 85% to 95% of which are singletons. Source: PBMCs, taken around atezolizumab (anti-PD-L1) treatment. All receptors come from a woman older than 75 with urothelial cancer. Each CDR3 is given with its conserved first and last residue. Each record gives: V gene, J gene, CDR3 protein.

TRBV9,TRBJ1-2,CASRGTGTYGYTF
TRBV5-4,TRBJ2-7,CASSFKGTYEQYF
TRBV5-1,TRBJ2-3,CASSFSGSPDTQYF
TRBV7-9,TRBJ2-7,CASSLASGQGGDEQYF
TRBV27,TRBJ2-3,CASSLSWGREGLDTQYF
TRBV6-6,TRBJ1-2,CASSPPGGYGYTF
TRBV4-1,TRBJ1-2,CASSQTPTPRTGGASGYTF
TRBV6-5,TRBJ1-4,CASSSGPTNEKLFF
TRBV5-4,TRBJ1-1,CASSSYTEAFF
TRBV5-1,TRBJ1-1,CASSLGGWEQKAFF
TRBV15,TRBJ2-5,CATSTVRGKIETQYF
TRBV19,TRBJ1-4,CASSAGSGANEKLFF
TRBV11-2,TRBJ2-7,CASSSRGPLAGVVYEQYF
TRBV6-5,TRBJ1-5,CASRSGTGAQPQHF
TRBV7-8,TRBJ2-2,CASSPGGGVTGELFF
TRBV28,TRBJ2-4,CASSFTGNIQYF
TRBV5-1,TRBJ2-1,CASSLGGSRSNEQFF
TRBV7-2,TRBJ1-5,CASSGGTGNQPQHF
TRBV6-1,TRBJ1-5,CASRKDRGQVQPQHF
TRBV28,TRBJ2-7,CASSPQGGARYEQYF
TRBV5-6,TRBJ2-1,CASSLEGRTSGPPNEQFF
TRBV27,TRBJ2-2,CASSLPPGQNTGELFF
TRBV28,TRBJ2-7,CASGVYRGLAGVSYEQYF
TRBV7-6,TRBJ2-3,CASSLPSTSGSTADTQYF
TRBV6-1,TRBJ2-1,CAGKRDFRTGFEQFF
TRBV7-8,TRBJ1-2,CASSLVLGADYGYTF
TRBV29-1,TRBJ2-1,CSVDPGLAGGEQFF
TRBV7-8,TRBJ2-4,CASSSHSGAKNIQYF
TRBV4-1,TRBJ2-1,CASSLQRGGSYNEQFF
TRBV5-5,TRBJ1-5,CASSPGTGGGQPQHF
TRBV2,TRBJ1-1,CASRPDRVNTEAFF
TRBV7-9,TRBJ2-5,CASSQTNAGGIQETQYF
TRBV27,TRBJ2-7,CASSVQAPGVYEQYF
TRBV7-3,TRBJ2-2,CASSPGGTGELFF
TRBV7-9,TRBJ2-7,CASSYPPGLAGYEQYF
TRBV9,TRBJ1-2,CASQRRNRDHGYTF